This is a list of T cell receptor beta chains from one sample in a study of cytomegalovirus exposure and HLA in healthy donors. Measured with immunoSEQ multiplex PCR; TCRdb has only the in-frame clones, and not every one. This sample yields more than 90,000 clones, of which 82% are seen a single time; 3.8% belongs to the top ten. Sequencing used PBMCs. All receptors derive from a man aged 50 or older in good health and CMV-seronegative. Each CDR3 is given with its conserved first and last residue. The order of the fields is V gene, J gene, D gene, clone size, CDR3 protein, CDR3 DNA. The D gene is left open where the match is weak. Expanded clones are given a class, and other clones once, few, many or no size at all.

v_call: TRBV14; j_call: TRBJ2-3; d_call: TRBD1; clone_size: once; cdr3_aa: CASSQEWDRGTDTQYF; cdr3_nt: TGTGCCAGCAGCCAAGAGTGGGACAGGGGTACAGATACGCAGTATTTT
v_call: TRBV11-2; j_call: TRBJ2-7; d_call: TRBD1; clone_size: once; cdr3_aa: CASSLQTGVGSYEQYF; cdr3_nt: TGTGCCAGCAGCTTACAGACAGGGGTTGGCTCCTACGAGCAGTACTTC
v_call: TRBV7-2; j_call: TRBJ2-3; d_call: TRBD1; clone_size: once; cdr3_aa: CASSPRTGALTDTQYF; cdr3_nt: TGTGCCAGCAGCCCTCGGACAGGGGCCCTCACAGATACGCAGTATTTT
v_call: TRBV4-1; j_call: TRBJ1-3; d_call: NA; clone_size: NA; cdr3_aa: CASSQGPSGNTIYF; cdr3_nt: TGCGCCAGCAGCCAGGGCCCCTCTGGAAACACCATATATTTT
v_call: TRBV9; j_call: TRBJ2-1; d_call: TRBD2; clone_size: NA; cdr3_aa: CASSVAVSGSNPFF; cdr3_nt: TGTGCCAGCAGCGTAGCTGTAAGCGGGAGTAATCCGTTCTTC
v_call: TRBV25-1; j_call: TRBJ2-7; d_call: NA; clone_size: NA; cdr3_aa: CASRRGYEQYF; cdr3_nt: TGTGCCAGCAGACGGGGCTACGAGCAGTACTTC
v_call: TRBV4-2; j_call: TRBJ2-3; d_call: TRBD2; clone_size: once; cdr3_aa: CASSHSSAGARKDTQYF; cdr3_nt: TGTGCCAGCAGCCACTCTAGCGCGGGAGCCCGAAAAGATACGCAGTATTTT
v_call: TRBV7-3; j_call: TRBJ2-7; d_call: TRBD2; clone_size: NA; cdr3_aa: CASSSGLAGGEQYF; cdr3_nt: TGTGCCAGCAGCTCGGGACTAGCGGGAGGGGAGCAGTACTTC
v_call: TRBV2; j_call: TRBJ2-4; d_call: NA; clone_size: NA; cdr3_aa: CASTLIGTEIGNIQYF; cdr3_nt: TGTGCCAGCACCTTGATAGGGACTGAGATAGGGAACATTCAGTACTTC
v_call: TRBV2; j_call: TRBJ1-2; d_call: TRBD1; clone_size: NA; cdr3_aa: CASLTGTLVSYGYTF; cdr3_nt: TGTGCCAGCTTGACAGGGACGCTTGTAAGCTATGGCTACACCTTC
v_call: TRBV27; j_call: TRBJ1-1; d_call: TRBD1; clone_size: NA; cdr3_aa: CASSLIPGTGDEAFF; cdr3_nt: TGTGCCAGCAGTTTGATACCCGGGACAGGGGACGAAGCTTTCTTT
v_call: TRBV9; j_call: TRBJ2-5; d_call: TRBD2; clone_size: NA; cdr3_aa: CASSPSGLGVQETQYF; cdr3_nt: TGTGCCAGCAGCCCCTCGGGACTAGGGGTCCAAGAGACCCAGTACTTC
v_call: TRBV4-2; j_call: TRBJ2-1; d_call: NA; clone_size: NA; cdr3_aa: CASSPSPNGYNEQFF; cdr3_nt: TGTGCCAGCAGCCCTTCCCCCAACGGGTACAATGAGCAGTTCTTC
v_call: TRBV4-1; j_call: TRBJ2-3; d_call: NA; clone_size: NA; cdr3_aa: CASSVYPHGESTDTQYF; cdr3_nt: TGCGCCAGCAGCGTATACCCCCACGGGGAAAGCACAGATACGCAGTATTTT
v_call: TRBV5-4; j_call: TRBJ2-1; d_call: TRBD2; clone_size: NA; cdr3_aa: CASSLTKLAGGPPEQFF; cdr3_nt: TGTGCCAGCAGCTTGACCAAACTAGCGGGAGGGCCACCTGAGCAGTTCTTC
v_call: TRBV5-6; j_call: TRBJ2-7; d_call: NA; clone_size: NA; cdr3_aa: CASSRGSYEQYF; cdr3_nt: TGTGCCAGCAGCCGGGGGAGCTACGAGCAGTACTTC
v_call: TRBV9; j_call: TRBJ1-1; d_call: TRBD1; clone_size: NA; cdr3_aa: CASSVGPGQGNTEAFF; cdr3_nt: TGTGCCAGCAGCGTAGGACCCGGACAGGGGAACACTGAAGCTTTCTTT
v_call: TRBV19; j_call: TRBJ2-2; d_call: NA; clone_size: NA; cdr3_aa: CASSSQKGAGELFF; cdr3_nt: TGTGCCAGTAGTTCCCAAAAGGGGGCCGGGGAGCTGTTTTTT
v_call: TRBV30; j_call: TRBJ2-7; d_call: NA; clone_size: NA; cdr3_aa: CAWSSTRTVYEQYF; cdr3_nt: TGTGCCTGGAGTTCGACCCGGACAGTGTACGAGCAGTACTTC
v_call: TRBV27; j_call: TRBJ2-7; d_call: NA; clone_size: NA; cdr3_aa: CASSPPGHPYDEQYF; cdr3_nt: TGTGCCAGCAGTCCCCCGGGACACCCCTACGACGAGCAGTACTTC
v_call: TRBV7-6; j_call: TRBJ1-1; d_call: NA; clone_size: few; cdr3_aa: CASSSWDFTEAFF; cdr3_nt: TGTGCCAGCAGCTCATGGGACTTCACTGAAGCTTTCTTT
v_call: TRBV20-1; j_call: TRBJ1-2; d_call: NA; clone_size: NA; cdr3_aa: CSAYDGDETF; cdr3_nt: TGCAGTGCATATGACGGGGATGAAACCTTC
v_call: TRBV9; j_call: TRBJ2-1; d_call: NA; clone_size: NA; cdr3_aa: CASSISDEQFF; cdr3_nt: TGTGCCAGCAGCATTTCCGATGAGCAGTTCTTC
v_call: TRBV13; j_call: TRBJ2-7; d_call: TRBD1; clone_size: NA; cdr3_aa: CASSLRFRDRGKAGQPYEQYF; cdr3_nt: TGTGCCAGCAGCTTGAGGTTCCGGGACAGGGGGAAAGCGGGCCAGCCCTACGAGCAGTACTTC
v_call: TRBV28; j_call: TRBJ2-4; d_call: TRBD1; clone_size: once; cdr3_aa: CASSSGQASTNIQYF; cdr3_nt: TGTGCCAGCAGTTCGGGACAGGCCTCAACAAACATTCAGTACTTC
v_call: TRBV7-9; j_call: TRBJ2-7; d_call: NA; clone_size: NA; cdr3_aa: CASSLVDREQYF; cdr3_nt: TGTGCCAGCAGCTTAGTAGATCGCGAGCAGTACTTC
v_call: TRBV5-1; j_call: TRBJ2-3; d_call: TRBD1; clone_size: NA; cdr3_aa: CASSFSGTGDTQYF; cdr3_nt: TGCGCCAGCAGCTTTTCCGGGACAGGGGATACGCAGTATTTT
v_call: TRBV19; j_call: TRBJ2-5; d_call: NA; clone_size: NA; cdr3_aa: CASRDFQETQYF; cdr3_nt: TGTGCCAGTAGGGACTTCCAAGAGACCCAGTACTTC
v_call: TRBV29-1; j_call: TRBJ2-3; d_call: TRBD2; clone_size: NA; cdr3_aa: CSVSGLAGVTDTQYF; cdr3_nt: TGCAGCGTGTCCGGACTAGCGGGAGTAACAGATACGCAGTATTTT
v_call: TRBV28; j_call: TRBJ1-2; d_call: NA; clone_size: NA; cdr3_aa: CASSLRTELVYGYTF; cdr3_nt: TGTGCCAGCAGTCTCCGGACAGAATTAGTTTATGGCTACACCTTC
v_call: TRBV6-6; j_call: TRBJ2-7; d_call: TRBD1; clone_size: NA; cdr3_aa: CASSYSTGQGFHEQYF; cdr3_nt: TGTGCCAGCAGTTACTCGACGGGACAGGGGTTCCACGAGCAGTACTTC
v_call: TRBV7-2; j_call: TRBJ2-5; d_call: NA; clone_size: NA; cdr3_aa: CASSSRGAGAWETQYF; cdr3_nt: TGTGCCAGCAGCTCCCGGGGGGCGGGTGCTTGGGAGACCCAGTACTTC
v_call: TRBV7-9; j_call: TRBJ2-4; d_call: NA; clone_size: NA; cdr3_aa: CASSPIIELAKNIQYF; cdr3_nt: TGTGCCAGCAGCCCCATTATAGAGCTAGCCAAAAACATTCAGTACTTC
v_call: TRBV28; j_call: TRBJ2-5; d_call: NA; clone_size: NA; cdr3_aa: CASSFQGQTQYF; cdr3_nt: TGTGCCAGCAGTTTTCAGGGTCAGACCCAGTACTTC
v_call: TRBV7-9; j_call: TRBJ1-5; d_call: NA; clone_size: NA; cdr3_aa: CASSPYGSNQPQHF; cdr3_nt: TGTGCCAGCAGCCCATACGGGAGCAATCAGCCCCAGCATTTT
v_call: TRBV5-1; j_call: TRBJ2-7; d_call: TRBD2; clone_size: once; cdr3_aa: CASSSDSGGLEQYF; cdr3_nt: TGCGCCAGCAGCTCGGACTCGGGGGGGCTCGAGCAGTACTTC
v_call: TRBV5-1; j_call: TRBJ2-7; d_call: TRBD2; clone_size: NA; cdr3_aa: CASSFLAGATYEQYF; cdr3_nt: TGCGCCAGCAGCTTTCTAGCGGGGGCTACCTACGAGCAGTACTTC
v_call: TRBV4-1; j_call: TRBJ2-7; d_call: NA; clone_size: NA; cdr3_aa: CASSQDLRKLAYEQYF; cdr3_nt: TGCGCCAGCAGCCAAGATCTGAGGAAGCTAGCCTACGAGCAGTACTTC
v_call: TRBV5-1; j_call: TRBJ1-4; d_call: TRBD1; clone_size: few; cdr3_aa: CASSKGQEGEKLFF; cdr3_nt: TGCGCCAGCAGCAAAGGACAGGAAGGAGAAAAACTGTTTTTT
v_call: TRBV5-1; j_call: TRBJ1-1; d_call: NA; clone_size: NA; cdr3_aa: CASSLSRGGNTEAFF; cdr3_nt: TGCGCCAGCAGCTTGTCAAGGGGAGGGAACACTGAAGCTTTCTTT
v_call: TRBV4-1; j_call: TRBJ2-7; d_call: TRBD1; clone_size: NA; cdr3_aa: CASSQLTGVYEQYF; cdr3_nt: TGCGCCAGCAGCCAACTTACAGGGGTCTACGAGCAGTACTTC
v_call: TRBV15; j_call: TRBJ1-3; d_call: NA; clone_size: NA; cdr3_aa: CATSRGTGREAGNTIYF; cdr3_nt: TGTGCCACCAGCAGAGGTACCGGCAGGGAGGCAGGAAACACCATATATTTT
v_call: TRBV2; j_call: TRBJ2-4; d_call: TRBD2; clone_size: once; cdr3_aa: CASLQAGADIQYF; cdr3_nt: TGTGCCAGCCTTCAGGCGGGAGCGGACATTCAGTACTTC
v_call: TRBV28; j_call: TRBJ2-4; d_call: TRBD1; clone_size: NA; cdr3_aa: CASSLPPGTVQRNIQYF; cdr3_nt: TGTGCCAGCAGCCTTCCCCCCGGGACAGTTCAAAGAAACATTCAGTACTTC
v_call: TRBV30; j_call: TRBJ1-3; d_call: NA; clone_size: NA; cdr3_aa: CAWSVLGNSGNTIYF; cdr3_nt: TGTGCCTGGAGTGTACTAGGCAACTCTGGAAACACCATATATTTT
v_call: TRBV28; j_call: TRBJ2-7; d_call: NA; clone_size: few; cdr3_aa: CASSPGEYEQYF; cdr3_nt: TGTGCCAGCAGCCCGGGAGAGTACGAGCAGTACTTC
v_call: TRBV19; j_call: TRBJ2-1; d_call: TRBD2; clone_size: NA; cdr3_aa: CASSHRGLSYYNEQFF; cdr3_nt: TGTGCCAGTAGCCATAGGGGACTAAGCTACTACAATGAGCAGTTCTTC
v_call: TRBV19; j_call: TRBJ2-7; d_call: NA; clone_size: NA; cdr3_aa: CASSIKISYEQYF; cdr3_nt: TGTGCCAGTAGTATTAAGATCAGCTACGAGCAGTACTTC
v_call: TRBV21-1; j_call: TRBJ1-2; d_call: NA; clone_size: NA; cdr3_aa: CASSTGTGGIHGYTF; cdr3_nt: TGTGCCAGCAGCACCGGGACAGGGGGCATCCATGGCTACACCTTC
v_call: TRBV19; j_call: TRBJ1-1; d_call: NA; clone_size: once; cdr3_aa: CASESPRNTEAFF; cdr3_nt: TGTGCCAGTGAGTCCCCGAGGAACACTGAAGCTTTCTTT
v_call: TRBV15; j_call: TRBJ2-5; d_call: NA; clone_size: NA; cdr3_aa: CATSRYSGAGETQYF; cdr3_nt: TGTGCCACCAGCAGATACAGTGGGGCGGGGGAGACCCAGTACTTC
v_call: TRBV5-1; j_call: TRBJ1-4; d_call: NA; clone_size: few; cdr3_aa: CASSSVQGSNEKLFF; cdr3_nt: TGCGCCAGCAGCTCGGTACAGGGAAGCAATGAAAAACTGTTTTTT